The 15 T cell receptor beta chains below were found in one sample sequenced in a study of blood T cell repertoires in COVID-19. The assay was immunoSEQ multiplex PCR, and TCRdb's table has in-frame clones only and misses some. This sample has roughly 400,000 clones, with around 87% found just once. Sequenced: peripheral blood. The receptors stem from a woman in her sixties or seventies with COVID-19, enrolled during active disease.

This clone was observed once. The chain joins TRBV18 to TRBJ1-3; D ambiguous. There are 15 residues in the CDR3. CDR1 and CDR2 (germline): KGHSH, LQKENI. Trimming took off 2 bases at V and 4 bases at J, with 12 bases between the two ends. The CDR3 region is CASSPNTPRGNTIYF. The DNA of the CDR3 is TGTGCCAGCTCACCAAATACCCCGAGAGGAAACACCATATATTTT.

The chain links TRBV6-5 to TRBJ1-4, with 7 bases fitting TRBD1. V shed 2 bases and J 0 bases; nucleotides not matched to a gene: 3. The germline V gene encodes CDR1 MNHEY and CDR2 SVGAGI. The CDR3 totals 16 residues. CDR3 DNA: TGTGCCAGCAGTTACACACAGGGGACAACTAATGAAAAACTGTTTTTT. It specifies CASSYTQGTTNEKLFF.

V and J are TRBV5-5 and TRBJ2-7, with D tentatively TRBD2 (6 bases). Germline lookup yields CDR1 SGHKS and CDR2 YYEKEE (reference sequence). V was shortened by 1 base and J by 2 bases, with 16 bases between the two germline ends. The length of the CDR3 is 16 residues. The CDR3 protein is CASSLLFPRGAYEQYF. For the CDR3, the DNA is TGTGCCAGCAGCTTGTTGTTTCCGCGGGGAGCCTACGAGCAGTACTTC.

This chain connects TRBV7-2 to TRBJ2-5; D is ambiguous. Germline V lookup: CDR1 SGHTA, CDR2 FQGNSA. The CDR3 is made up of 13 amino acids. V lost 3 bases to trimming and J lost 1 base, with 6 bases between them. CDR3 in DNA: TGTGCCAGCAGCTTGCGTACCCAAGAGACCCAGTACTTC. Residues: CASSLRTQETQYF.

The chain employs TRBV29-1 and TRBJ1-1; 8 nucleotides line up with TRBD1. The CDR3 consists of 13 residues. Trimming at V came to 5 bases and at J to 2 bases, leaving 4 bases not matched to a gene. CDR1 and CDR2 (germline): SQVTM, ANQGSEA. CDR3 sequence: CSVRTGRNTEAFF. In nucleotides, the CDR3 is TGCAGCGTTAGGACAGGGAGAAACACTGAAGCTTTCTTT.

The CDR3 region is CASESLAGGETQYF. Written as DNA, the CDR3 is TGTGCCAGCGAATCACTAGCGGGGGGAGAGACCCAGTACTTC. The chain uses TRBV2 and TRBJ2-5; 12 bases agree with TRBD2. Unmatched junction bases numbered 5, after V lost 8 bases and J lost 4 bases. The CDR3 is made up of 14 amino acids. Germline-derived CDR1 and CDR2 are SNHLY and FYNNEI.

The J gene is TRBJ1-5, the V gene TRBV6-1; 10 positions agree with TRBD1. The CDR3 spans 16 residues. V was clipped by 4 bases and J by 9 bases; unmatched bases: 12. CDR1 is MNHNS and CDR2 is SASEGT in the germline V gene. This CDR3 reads CASSGQGTGARWPQHF. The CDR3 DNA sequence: TGTGCCAGCAGTGGCCAAGGGACAGGGGCCCGTTGGCCCCAGCATTTT.

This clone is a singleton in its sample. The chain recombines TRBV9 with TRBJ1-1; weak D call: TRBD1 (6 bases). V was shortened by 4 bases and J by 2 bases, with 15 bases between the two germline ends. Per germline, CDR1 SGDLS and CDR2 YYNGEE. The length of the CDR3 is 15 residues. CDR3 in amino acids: CASSPSGTPNTEAFF. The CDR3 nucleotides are TGTGCCAGCAGCCCCTCCGGGACACCTAACACTGAAGCTTTCTTT.

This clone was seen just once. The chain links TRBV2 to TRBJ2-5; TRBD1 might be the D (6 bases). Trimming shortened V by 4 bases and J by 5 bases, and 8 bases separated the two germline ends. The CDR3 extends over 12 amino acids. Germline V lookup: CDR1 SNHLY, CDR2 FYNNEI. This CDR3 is CASSAGVETQYF. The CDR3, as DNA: TGTGCCAGCAGTGCAGGGGTGGAGACCCAGTACTTC.

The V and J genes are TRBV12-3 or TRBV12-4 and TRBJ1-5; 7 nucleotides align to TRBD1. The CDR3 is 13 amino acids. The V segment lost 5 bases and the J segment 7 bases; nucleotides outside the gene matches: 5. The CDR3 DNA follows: TGTGCCAGCAGTAAAGACAGGGACCAGCCCCAGCATTTT. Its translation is CASSKDRDQPQHF.

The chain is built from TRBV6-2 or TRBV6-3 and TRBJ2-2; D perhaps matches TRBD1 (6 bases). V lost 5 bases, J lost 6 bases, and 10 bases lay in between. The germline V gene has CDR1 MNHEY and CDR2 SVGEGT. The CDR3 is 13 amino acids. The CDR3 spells CASSNRVAGELFF. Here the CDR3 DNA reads TGTGCCAGCAGTAACAGGGTGGCCGGGGAGCTGTTTTTT.

In DNA, the CDR3 is TGTGCCAGCAGTCCACCCCAGGGCCTGCCTCGCCCTGGGGCCAACGTCCTGACTTTC. Protein sequence: CASSPPQGLPRPGANVLTF. This chain links TRBV6-6 with TRBJ2-6; TRBD1 might be the D (5 bases). V dropped 5 bases and J dropped 2 bases, with 22 bases sitting between them. CDR1 is MNHNY, CDR2 SVGAGI, per germline (reference sequence). The CDR3 totals 19 residues.

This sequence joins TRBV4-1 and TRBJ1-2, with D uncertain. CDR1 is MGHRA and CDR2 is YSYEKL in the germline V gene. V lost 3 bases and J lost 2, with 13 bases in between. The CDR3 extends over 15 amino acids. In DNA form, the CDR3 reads TGCGCCAGCAGCCAGTCCCATACCCTAAACTATGGCTACACCTTC. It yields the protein CASSQSHTLNYGYTF.

The CDR3 here is CASRAFNEQFF. The CDR3 DNA sequence: TGCGCCAGCAGGGCCTTCAATGAGCAGTTCTTC. The V call is TRBV10-1, the J call TRBJ2-1; D is ambiguous. V was cut by 6 bases and J by 6 bases, with 6 bases left in between. The CDR3 consists of 11 residues. Germline V CDR1 and CDR2: WNHNN, SYGVQD (reference sequence).

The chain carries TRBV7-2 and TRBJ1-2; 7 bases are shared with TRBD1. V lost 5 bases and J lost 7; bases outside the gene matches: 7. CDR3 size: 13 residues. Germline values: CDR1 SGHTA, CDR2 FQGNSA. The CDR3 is CASSPTGVRGYTF. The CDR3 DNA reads TGTGCCAGCAGCCCCACAGGGGTACGTGGCTACACCTTC.